Below, 26 T cell receptor beta chains from the same sample are listed, as sequenced in a study of cytomegalovirus exposure and HLA in healthy donors. PCR used 60 Vbeta primers and 13 Jbeta primers. Clones were read by immunoSEQ multiplex PCR, and TCRdb kept only the in-frame ones, dropping some. The sample has some 170,000 clones; approximately 80% are singletons. Sequenced material: PBMCs. Source of these receptors: a young man in good health and CMV-seropositive.

The V call is TRBV18, the J call TRBJ1-2; 8 nucleotides agree with TRBD1. The CDR3 length is 15 residues. V lost 1 base to trimming and J lost 6 bases; unmatched junction nucleotides: 7. In germline, CDR1 is KGHSH, CDR2 LQKENI. The CDR3, as DNA: TGTGCCAGCTCACCACGAGGTCAGGGGGCGCATGGCTACACCTTC. Translated, it gives CASSPRGQGAHGYTF.

Note on this clone: The junction and the germline gene differ at one end; a read error may be behind it. The chain combines TRBV7-9 with TRBJ2-7, with D perhaps TRBD1 (6 bases). This CDR3 comprises 13 residues. The V gene's germline CDR1 is SEHNR and CDR2 FQNEAQ (reference sequence). CDR3 nucleotides: TGTTCCAGCAGCTTATTGGACAGCTCCCCGCAGTACTTC. The encoded protein is CSSSLLDSSPQYF.

The chain recombines TRBV29-1 with TRBJ2-2; D unresolved. The ends were cut back, 5 bases at V and 2 bases at J, with 6 bases in the middle. The CDR3 extends over 12 amino acids. Germline CDR1 reads SQVTM; CDR2 reads ANQGSEA. The CDR3 coding sequence is TGCAGCGTTTGTAATAACACCGGGGAGCTGTTTTTT. Protein product: CSVCNNTGELFF.

The CDR3 sequence: CASSRTWGLYNEQFF. In DNA form, the CDR3 reads TGTGCCAGCAGCCGTACATGGGGCCTTTACAATGAGCAGTTCTTC. The J gene is TRBJ2-1, the V gene TRBV7-6; D is possibly TRBD1 (5 bases). V was trimmed by 5 bases and J by 4 bases, leaving 15 bases between them. The CDR3 covers 15 residues. CDR1 is SGHVS and CDR2 is FNYEAQ in the germline V gene.

V gene TRBV2 combines with J gene TRBJ1-5; 7 bases map to TRBD1. J gave up 3 bases and V 8 bases, and 7 bases lay outside the gene matches. From germline, CDR1 is SNHLY and CDR2 FYNNEI. This CDR3 has 14 amino acids. The CDR3 DNA follows: TGTGCCAGCGATCCACAGGGGAACAATCAGCCCCAGCATTTT. It translates to CASDPQGNNQPQHF.

The genes are TRBV27 and TRBJ1-1; TRBD1 is a possible D gene (5 bases). The CDR3 runs 14 residues. Germline CDR1 MNHEY, CDR2 SMNVEV (reference sequence). Between the trimmed V and J ends, which lost 8 bases and 2 bases, there was a span of 15 bases. The CDR3 sequence is CASHSSDRNTEAFF. The CDR3, as DNA: TGTGCCAGCCACAGTTCCGACAGAAACACTGAAGCTTTCTTT.

The chain carries TRBV7-2 and TRBJ2-3; D is unclear. CDR1 SGHTA and CDR2 FQGNSA come from the germline V gene. V was trimmed by 3 bases and J by 5 bases, leaving 9 bases between them. There are 13 residues in the CDR3. CDR3 region: CASSFQLRDTQYF. CDR3 nucleotides: TGTGCCAGCAGCTTTCAACTGCGAGATACGCAGTATTTT.

In this sample, this clone turned up once. The chain combines TRBV6-1 with TRBJ2-7; 7 bases agree with TRBD1. Germline CDR1 and CDR2: MNHNS and SASEGT. This CDR3 is 15 amino acids long. Trimming removed 3 bases from V and 7 bases from J; junction bases left unmatched: 12. The CDR3 region is CASSDVKGGRWEQYF. In DNA, the CDR3 is TGTGCCAGCAGTGATGTCAAAGGGGGCCGTTGGGAGCAGTACTTC.

The J gene is TRBJ2-3, the V gene TRBV28; possibly TRBD2 for D (5 bases). CDR1 is MDHEN, CDR2 SYDVKM, per germline. Trimming cost V 6 bases and J 0 bases, with 10 bases left between them. The CDR3 is made up of 14 amino acids. The CDR3 region has the DNA TGTGCCAGCAGGGAGGTATCTAGCACAGATACGCAGTATTTT. Its translation is CASREVSSTDTQYF. Drawing the rest from reference TRBV28 and TRBJ2-3, the complete variable domain is DVKVTQSSRYLVKRTGEKVFLECVQDMDHENMFWYRQDPGLGLRLIYFSYDVKMKEKGDIPEGYSVSREKKERFSLILESASTNQTSMYLCASREVSSTDTQYFGPGTRLTVL.

This clone was counted only a few times. The chain is built from TRBV30 and TRBJ2-2; 11 bases fit TRBD1. The V gene end was trimmed by 5 bases and the J gene end by 3 bases; junction bases not matched to a gene: 8. From germline, CDR1 is GTSNPN and CDR2 SVGIG (reference sequence). The CDR3 covers 16 residues. CDR3 sequence (DNA): TGTGCCTGGGGACAGGGGGCGCTCCGGGACACCGGGGAGCTGTTTTTT. Its protein is CAWGQGALRDTGELFF.

The chain has TRBV27 and TRBJ2-7; D is perhaps TRBD1 (7 bases). The CDR3 length is 16 residues. Germline loops: CDR1 MNHEY, CDR2 SMNVEV (reference sequence). The V gene lost 6 bases and the J gene lost 3 bases, with 21 bases spanning the gap. The CDR3 DNA is TGTGCCAGCAGCTTGGCGGGACAGAGAATAGTCTACGAGCAGTACTTC. It specifies CASSLAGQRIVYEQYF.

The V and J genes are TRBV25-1 and TRBJ2-7; 7 bases fit TRBD2. This CDR3 is built from 13 residues. The V and J ends lost 3 bases and 4 bases, in that order; junction bases with no gene match: 3. Per the germline V gene, CDR1 is MGHDK and CDR2 is SYGVNS. The CDR3 here is CASSEPGRYEQYF. CDR3 DNA sequence: TGTGCCAGCAGTGAGCCCGGGAGGTACGAGCAGTACTTC.

This clone was found once. The chain is built from TRBV4-3 and TRBJ1-2; the D gene is possibly TRBD1 (6 bases). V was trimmed by 0 bases and J by 8 bases, leaving 16 bases between them. Germline CDR1 LGHNA, CDR2 YSLEER. The CDR3 has 15 residues. The CDR3 coding sequence is TGCGCCAGCAGCCAAGACTACGGACAGTGGGGAGGCTACACCTTC. It codes for CASSQDYGQWGGYTF.

This clone was detected ten times or more. The chain joins TRBV6-4 to TRBJ2-1; 8 positions agree with TRBD2. This CDR3 has 15 residues. Trimming took 3 bases from V and 4 from J; bases not matched to a gene: 5. Germline-derived CDR1 and CDR2 are MRHNA and SNTAGT. The CDR3 DNA reads TGTGCCAGCAGTGAGGCGGGGGGCGCGTACAATGAGCAGTTCTTC. Protein: CASSEAGGAYNEQFF.

V is TRBV4-1 and J is TRBJ2-7; TRBD2 aligns across 12 bases. The J segment lost 5 bases and the V segment lost 4 bases, leaving 6 bases of the junction unmatched. The germline V gene encodes CDR1 MGHRA and CDR2 YSYEKL. The CDR3 is made up of 15 amino acids. The chain's CDR3 is CASSRSSGRANEQYF. The CDR3, as DNA: TGCGCCAGCAGCCGATCTAGCGGGAGGGCCAACGAGCAGTACTTC.

This clone has more than one count but fewer than ten. CDR3 nucleotide sequence: TGTGCCAGCAGCGTAGAGGGTAGCGGGAGTTCCTACGAGCAGTACTTC. Translated: CASSVEGSGSSYEQYF. This chain connects TRBV9 to TRBJ2-7, with 9 bases lining up with TRBD2. The V and J ends lost 0 bases and 1 base, in that order; junction bases with no gene match: 5. The CDR3 extends over 16 amino acids. From germline, CDR1 is SGDLS and CDR2 YYNGEE.

This clone was found once. V and J are TRBV7-9 and TRBJ2-1, with 9 bases identical to TRBD1. The V gene's germline CDR1 is SEHNR and CDR2 FQNEAQ (reference sequence). With 5 bases clipped from V and 2 bases from J, the junction kept 4 bases outside the gene matches. The CDR3 contains 15 residues. CDR3 DNA sequence: TGTGCCAGCAGCCTGTACAGGGGGCCCTACAATGAGCAGTTCTTC. Translated: CASSLYRGPYNEQFF.

The chain links TRBV27 to TRBJ2-7; TRBD1 aligns across 11 bases. CDR3 length equals 13 residues. Germline V gene lookup returns CDR1 MNHEY and CDR2 SMNVEV (reference sequence). V gave up 5 bases and J gave up 12 bases; unmatched junction bases: 9. The CDR3 protein is CASSPMGQGGLYF. Here the CDR3 DNA reads TGTGCCAGCAGTCCTATGGGACAGGGGGGGTTGTACTTC.

The CDR3 coding sequence is TGTGCCAGCAGCCCCCGACAGATGCAGGAGGCGGGAAACACTGAAGCTTTCTTT. Amino acids: CASSPRQMQEAGNTEAFF. The rearrangement links TRBV9 to TRBJ1-1, with D tentatively TRBD1 (5 bases). This CDR3 region has 18 residues. Germline-derived CDR1 and CDR2 are SGDLS and YYNGEE. The V gene lost 4 bases and the J gene lost 2 bases, with 24 bases spanning the gap.

This chain joins TRBV7-3 and TRBJ2-1; 8 positions agree with TRBD1. The V gene's germline CDR1 is SGHTA and CDR2 FQGTGA. The CDR3 sequence is 16 residues long. V lost 2 bases, J lost 8 bases, and 11 bases stayed unmatched. The CDR3 sequence: CASSLLRDRCIDEQFF. CDR3 DNA: TGTGCCAGCAGCTTACTTCGGGACAGGTGTATAGATGAGCAGTTCTTC.

The rearrangement uses TRBV15 and TRBJ2-3; TRBD2 matches at 9 bases. Germline V lookup: CDR1 LNHNV, CDR2 YYDKDF (reference sequence). This CDR3 is built from 21 residues. V was clipped by 0 bases and J by 4 bases; unmatched bases: 20. DNA of the CDR3: TGTGCCACCAGCAGAGACTTCGGCGGGGGGGTTGGACTGACCTTGGCAGATACGCAGTATTTT. Translating it yields CATSRDFGGGVGLTLADTQYF.

The V call is TRBV19, the J call TRBJ1-5; tentative D call: TRBD1 (6 bases). The germline V gene has CDR1 LNHDA and CDR2 SQIVND (reference sequence). The CDR3 totals 15 residues. V dropped 3 bases and J dropped 7 bases, with 16 bases sitting between them. CDR3 nucleotide sequence: TGTGCCAGTAGTATTGGGGCGGGGGCGGAACAGCCCCAGCATTTT. Encoded protein: CASSIGAGAEQPQHF.

This chain joins TRBV2 and TRBJ1-2; 7 bases line up with TRBD1. The CDR3 loop spans 13 amino acids. Germline V gene data show CDR1 as SNHLY and CDR2 as FYNNEI. The V and J ends lost 5 bases and 2 bases, in that order; junction bases with no gene match: 2. CDR3 sequence (DNA): TGTGCCAGCAGTTTACAGGGGAACTATGGCTACACCTTC. Its protein is CASSLQGNYGYTF.

The genes are TRBV7-8 and TRBJ1-1; the D gene is possibly TRBD1 (6 bases). CDR1 is SGHVS and CDR2 is FQNEAQ in the germline V gene. Trimming took 1 base from V and 6 from J, leaving 15 bases between them. This CDR3 region has 15 residues. CDR3 region: CASSLGGRGTPEAFF. The CDR3, as DNA: TGTGCCAGCAGCTTAGGGGGGCGGGGGACCCCTGAAGCTTTCTTT.

V usage is TRBV29-1 and J usage is TRBJ1-1; TRBD1 matches 7 bases. J was trimmed by 4 bases and V by 3 bases; bases with no gene match: 8. Germline loops: CDR1 SQVTM, CDR2 ANQGSEA. This CDR3 comprises 14 residues. The CDR3 sequence: CSVEVNRGSTEAFF. The CDR3 DNA is TGCAGCGTTGAGGTTAACAGGGGTAGCACTGAAGCTTTCTTT. Supplemented by reference TRBV29-1 and TRBJ1-1, the full variable domain reads SAVISQKPSRDICQRGTSLTIQCQVDSQVTMMFWYRQQPGQSLTLIATANQGSEATYESGFVIDKFPISRPNLTFSTLTVSNMSPEDSSIYLCSVEVNRGSTEAFFGQGTRLTVV.

Note on this clone: The junction and the germline gene differ at one end; a read error may be behind it. This chain joins TRBV13 and TRBJ2-7, with a weak D call TRBD1 (5 bases). This CDR3 is 14 amino acids long. Looked up from germline, CDR1 is PRHDT and CDR2 is FYEKMQ (reference sequence). CDR3 sequence: CASSPHRGQGERYF. CDR3 DNA: TGTGCCAGCAGCCCTCACAGAGGTCAGGGCGAGCGGTACTTC.